What follows are 30 T cell receptor beta chains derived from one specimen sequenced in a study of T-cell reconstitution after alpha-beta-depleted transplantation in children (dated by TCRdb to between 2015 and 2016). Library method: PCR. Instrument on record: Illumina HiSeq 2500. To normalize quantification of the TCRbeta repertoire, the TCR libraries were built with molecular barcoding that relied on unique molecular identifiers. TCRdb passed the public sequencing reads through fastp at Q25 and MiXCR, retaining productive beta sequences. Entries that share a CDR3 protein sequence are merged under the most common genes and DNA. Across this sample there are over 80,000 distinct CDR3 sequences, with roughly a quarter seen only once. The ten largest clonotypes hold around a fifth of the sample. The treatment or condition tag for this specimen amounts to: allogeneic hematopoietic cell transplantation with graft depleted of TCRalphabeta T cells and CD19 B cells.

The sample here was PBMCs, taken before TCRalphabeta/CD19-depleted stem cell transplant. These receptors were taken from a boy aged 2 to 9 with acute lymphoblastic leukemia, due to receive a stem cell transplant.

The genes are TRBV11-2 and TRBJ2-5; a weak D match, TRBD1 (6 bases). The CDR3 has 14 residues. Germline-derived CDR1 and CDR2 are SGHAT and FQNNGV. Trimming stripped 5 bases from V and 3 bases from J, with 13 bases between. The CDR3 DNA reads TGTGCCAGCAGCGTAGGGGGAGTGAAAGAGACCCAGTACTTC. Its protein is CASSVGGVKETQYF.

The chain employs TRBV5-8 and TRBJ2-6; D uncertain. V lost 0 bases and J 1 base, leaving 5 bases between the germline ends. Germline CDR1 SGHTS, CDR2 YDEGEE. The CDR3 spans 15 residues. The CDR3 DNA reads TGTGCCAGCAGCTTGGACCGATCTGGGGCCAACGTCCTGACTTTC. Residues: CASSLDRSGANVLTF.

J is TRBJ1-1 and V is TRBV15; unclear D gene. This CDR3 is 15 amino acids long. Deletions cut 4 bases from V and 3 bases from J, with 15 bases between. Germline CDR1 and CDR2: LNHNV and YYDKDF (reference sequence). CDR3: CATSKKAGGYTEAFF. The CDR3 DNA follows: TGTGCCACCAGCAAGAAGGCAGGCGGGTACACTGAAGCTTTCTTT.

This clonotype was counted a few times. This chain joins TRBV20-1 and TRBJ2-3, with 7 bases lining up with TRBD2. CDR1 and CDR2 (germline): DFQATT, SNEGSKA (reference sequence). With V trimmed by 3 bases and J by 1 base, 7 bases remained unmatched. This CDR3 is 15 amino acids long. CDR3 amino acids: CSARSSGGGTDTQYF. The CDR3 nucleotides read TGCAGTGCTAGGTCTAGCGGAGGGGGCACAGATACGCAGTATTTT.

This clonotype appeared a few times. CDR3 region: CSARRPTGGGDTQYF. CDR3 in DNA: TGCAGTGCTAGGAGACCGACAGGGGGAGGAGATACGCAGTATTTT. This chain links TRBV20-1 with TRBJ2-3; 9 bases align to TRBD1. This CDR3 contains 15 residues. Germline V lookup: CDR1 DFQATT, CDR2 SNEGSKA (reference sequence). V trimming: 3 bases; J trimming: 5 bases; junction bases outside the gene matches: 9.

This chain joins TRBV4-1 and TRBJ1-5; maybe TRBD1 (5 bases). CDR1 and CDR2 (germline): MGHRA, YSYEKL. Trimming shortened V by 4 bases and J by 1 base, and 11 bases separated the two germline ends. CDR3 size: 15 residues. CDR3: CASSPGPLSNQPQHF. Here the CDR3 DNA reads TGCGCCAGCAGCCCGGGACCTCTAAGCAATCAGCCCCAGCATTTT.

This clonotype was seen more than once but under ten times. This rearrangement joins TRBV20-1 to TRBJ1-1; D not certain. Germline V gene sequence: CDR1 DFQATT, CDR2 SNEGSKA (reference sequence). The V gene lost 6 bases and the J gene lost 4 bases, with 18 bases spanning the gap. This CDR3 has 14 amino acids. The CDR3 sequence is CSATRGGRTTEAFF. The CDR3, as DNA: TGCAGTGCAACCCGCGGAGGGCGGACCACTGAAGCTTTCTTT.

This clonotype was found a few times. V gene TRBV7-8 combines with J gene TRBJ2-7; tentative D call: TRBD1 (5 bases). V lost 1 base and J lost 3, with 13 bases in between. This CDR3 is 15 amino acids long. The V gene's germline CDR1 is SGHVS and CDR2 FQNEAQ. Here the CDR3 reads CASSLVTEVYYEQYF. CDR3 DNA: TGTGCCAGCAGCTTAGTGACAGAAGTTTACTACGAGCAGTACTTC.

The chain employs TRBV10-3 and TRBJ2-1, with TRBD2 matching 11 bases. J lost 9 bases, V lost 5 bases, and 18 bases had no gene match. Per the germline V gene, CDR1 is ENHRY and CDR2 is SYGVKD. The CDR3 runs 18 residues. In DNA, the CDR3 is TGTGCCATCAGTTTTTCGGGGTCTGGGACTAGCGGAGAGGCTGAGCAGTTCTTC. Translating gives CAISFSGSGTSGEAEQFF.

This chain uses TRBV7-2 with TRBJ2-2, with D possibly TRBD2 on 5 matching bases. V shed 1 base and J shed 3 bases, with 12 bases lying between them. The CDR3 runs to 16 residues. Germline CDR1 is SGHTA and CDR2 is FQGNSA. In nucleotides, the CDR3 is TGTGCCAGCAGCTTAGTCGGGGTAATGGACACCGGGGAGCTGTTTTTT. Encoded protein: CASSLVGVMDTGELFF.

This clonotype came up a few times. This chain joins TRBV5-1 and TRBJ1-5; 7 nucleotides agree with TRBD1. In germline, CDR1 is SGHRS, CDR2 YFSETQ. The CDR3 is 13 residues long. The V segment lost 0 bases and the J segment 8 bases; nucleotides outside the gene matches: 2. This CDR3 is CASSLGQGEPQHF. DNA of the CDR3: TGCGCCAGCAGCTTGGGACAGGGAGAGCCCCAGCATTTT.

In this sample, this clonotype turned up many times. J is TRBJ2-1 and V is TRBV29-1, with 13 bases fitting TRBD2. J was trimmed by 9 bases and V by 4 bases; bases with no gene match: 9. CDR1 and CDR2 from the germline V gene are SQVTM and ANQGSEA. The CDR3 is 15 residues long. The CDR3 loop reads CSVAAALAGGSEQFF. The CDR3 DNA reads as TGCAGCGTTGCCGCCGCACTAGCGGGGGGGAGTGAGCAGTTCTTC.

V is TRBV5-1 and J is TRBJ1-1, with D possibly matching TRBD1 (6 bases). CDR1 and CDR2 from the germline V gene are SGHRS and YFSETQ. This CDR3 spans 17 amino acids. With 4 bases removed from V and 2 bases from J, the gap between germline ends came to 21 bases. The DNA of the CDR3 is TGCGCCAGCAGCCCCACAGGGCTACCCCAAGAAAACACTGAAGCTTTCTTT. Residues: CASSPTGLPQENTEAFF.

This clonotype was seen a few times. The chain links TRBV9 to TRBJ1-3; D is possibly TRBD1 (5 bases). Germline-derived CDR1 and CDR2 are SGDLS and YYNGEE. The CDR3 covers 16 residues. The ends were cut back, 0 bases at V and 0 bases at J, with 10 bases in the middle. The CDR3 loop reads CASSVGSGSSGNTIYF. The CDR3, as DNA: TGTGCCAGCAGCGTAGGTTCAGGGAGCTCTGGAAACACCATATATTTT.

The chain carries TRBV6-1 and TRBJ1-1; D is unclear. The CDR3 runs 14 residues. The germline gives CDR1 MNHNS, CDR2 SASEGT. Deletions cut 5 bases from V and 3 bases from J, with 13 bases between. The CDR3 reads CASSMDPGDTEAFF. CDR3 sequence (DNA): TGTGCCAGCAGTATGGATCCCGGGGACACTGAAGCTTTCTTT.

This clonotype showed up just once. The gene calls are TRBV7-2 and TRBJ2-5; D is ambiguous. Germline CDR1 and CDR2: SGHTA and FQGNSA. This CDR3 is 12 amino acids long. Between the trimmed V and J ends, which lost 1 base and 5 bases, there was a span of 5 bases. The CDR3 region has the DNA TGTGCCAGCAGCTTAGGTATGGAGACCCAGTACTTC. Protein sequence: CASSLGMETQYF.

The chain employs TRBV5-1 and TRBJ1-3; 11 bases line up with TRBD1. The CDR3 has 14 residues. V gave up 4 bases and J gave up 8 bases; unmatched junction bases: 5. Germline V gives CDR1 SGHRS, CDR2 YFSETQ. The CDR3 spells CASSPGQGVDTIYF. In DNA form, the CDR3 reads TGCGCCAGCAGCCCGGGACAGGGGGTCGACACCATATATTTT.

V and J are TRBV5-4 and TRBJ2-7; 8 bases align to TRBD1. The V gene end was trimmed by 5 bases and the J gene end by 7 bases; junction bases not matched to a gene: 14. This CDR3 spans 15 amino acids. Germline assignment: CDR1 SGHNT and CDR2 YYREEE (reference sequence). CDR3 amino acids: CASRPDRTGIEEQYF. CDR3 bases: TGTGCCAGCAGGCCGGACAGGACAGGGATAGAAGAGCAGTACTTC.

The gene calls are TRBV7-2 and TRBJ2-7; D remains ambiguous. CDR1 and CDR2 (germline): SGHTA, FQGNSA. The CDR3 runs to 12 residues. V dropped 8 bases and J dropped 0 bases, with 8 bases sitting between them. In nucleotides, the CDR3 is TGTGCCAGCGGATTAAGCTCCTACGAGCAGTACTTC. Translating it yields CASGLSSYEQYF.

The rearrangement uses TRBV27 and TRBJ2-7, with TRBD2 matching 12 bases. The CDR3 spans 14 residues. J gave up 4 bases and V 6 bases, and 4 bases lay outside the gene matches. CDR1 MNHEY and CDR2 SMNVEV come from the germline V gene (reference sequence). The CDR3 loop is CASRRTSGMYEQYF. CDR3 DNA: TGTGCCAGCAGACGGACTAGCGGGATGTACGAGCAGTACTTC.

A single count supports this clonotype. The chain has TRBV14 and TRBJ2-1; D is undetermined. Germline loops: CDR1 SGHDN, CDR2 FVKESK. The CDR3 contains 14 residues. V lost 4 bases and J 7 bases, leaving 14 bases between the germline ends. The DNA of the CDR3 is TGTGCCAGCAGCCTAGCCTCCCGGCTTAATGAGCAGTTCTTC. This codes for CASSLASRLNEQFF.

The chain is built from TRBV20-1 and TRBJ2-1, with 7 nucleotides matching TRBD2. V trimming: 1 base; J trimming: 2 bases; junction bases outside the gene matches: 5. The CDR3 loop spans 15 amino acids. Germline lookup yields CDR1 DFQATT and CDR2 SNEGSKA (reference sequence). The CDR3 DNA sequence: TGCAGTGCTAGAGTGGGGGGGGGTACCTACAATGAGCAGTTCTTC. Amino acids: CSARVGGGTYNEQFF.

The chain uses TRBV5-1 and TRBJ2-7; 8 bases map to TRBD2. Losses at the gene ends were 2 bases for V and 4 bases for J; bases not matched to a gene: 11. Germline V gene sequence: CDR1 SGHRS, CDR2 YFSETQ. The CDR3 has 16 amino acids. In DNA, the CDR3 is TGCGCCAGCAGCTTACTAGCGGAGGGGCCTAGTTACGAGCAGTACTTC. This encodes CASSLLAEGPSYEQYF.

This clonotype appeared a few times. The chain employs TRBV27 and TRBJ1-1; a weak D match, TRBD1 (6 bases). The germline V gene encodes CDR1 MNHEY and CDR2 SMNVEV (reference sequence). Trimming removed 7 bases at V and 0 bases at J, with 15 bases between. The CDR3 extends over 15 amino acids. CDR3 coding DNA: TGTGCCAGCATGTCCGGACAGCTAATGAACACTGAAGCTTTCTTT. Protein product: CASMSGQLMNTEAFF.

Turning to this clonotype: Germline and junction disagree at one end, which may indicate a read error. The chain couples TRBV7-6 to TRBJ2-3; TRBD2 agrees at 9 bases. The CDR3 totals 16 residues. Germline-derived CDR1 and CDR2 are SGHVS and FNYEAQ. The CDR3: CASSLAVTSGTDTQYF. The DNA of the CDR3 is TGTGCCAGCAGCCTAGCCGTGACTAGCGGAACAGATACGCAGTATTTT.

This sequence joins TRBV7-9 and TRBJ1-1; the D gene is possibly TRBD1 (6 bases). CDR3 length: 14 residues. Between the trimmed V and J ends, which lost 0 bases and 6 bases, there was a span of 11 bases. CDR1 and CDR2 (germline): SEHNR, FQNEAQ (reference sequence). Here the CDR3 DNA reads TGTGCCAGCAGCTTAGCGTCAGGGGCCGCTGAAGCTTTCTTT. Translated, it gives CASSLASGAAEAFF.

The CDR3 is CASKTGARPFYTF. The CDR3 nucleotides are TGTGCCAGTAAGACAGGGGCTCGCCCATTCTACACCTTC. This chain connects TRBV6-1 to TRBJ1-2; 8 nucleotides match TRBD1. Trimming at V came to 9 bases and at J to 10 bases, leaving 13 bases not matched to a gene. Germline V gene lookup returns CDR1 MNHNS and CDR2 SASEGT. The CDR3 extends over 13 amino acids.

CDR3 sequence reads: CASSQYSGVGGNEQFF. For the CDR3, the DNA is TGTGCCAGCAGCCAATATTCAGGAGTGGGGGGCAATGAGCAGTTCTTC. This sequence joins TRBV14 and TRBJ2-1, with D perhaps TRBD2 (6 bases). The CDR3 runs to 16 residues. V gave up 2 bases and J gave up 6 bases, with 17 bases separating them. Germline V lookup: CDR1 SGHDN, CDR2 FVKESK.

This clonotype was seen only a few times. CDR3 protein: CASSQGSWAGDEQYF. The CDR3 coding sequence is TGTGCCAGCAGCCAAGGGAGTTGGGCCGGCGACGAGCAGTACTTC. The chain combines TRBV14 with TRBJ2-7; unclear D gene. CDR3 length: 15 residues. V was cut by 1 base and J by 5 bases, with 15 bases left in between. Germline V lookup: CDR1 SGHDN, CDR2 FVKESK.

The chain recombines TRBV19 with TRBJ1-5, with D hard to call. The CDR3 extends over 15 amino acids. In germline, CDR1 is LNHDA, CDR2 SQIVND (reference sequence). Trimming left V 3 bases short and J 1 base short, with 10 bases between. The chain's CDR3 is CASSMGYGSNQPQHF. The CDR3 coding sequence is TGTGCCAGTAGTATGGGGTACGGGAGCAATCAGCCCCAGCATTTT.